One TCR beta chain is described in this entry. Its specific antigen is unknown. Within one base of it there is no much larger clone, and no base qualities were kept. TCRbeta CDR3 regions were amplified from genomic DNA using the immunoSEQ Assay, a bias-controlled multiplex PCR. As for how the authors treated the data: Within the assay, amplification of reference gene primers was used to estimate how many nucleated cells each sample contained. To quantify the absolute abundance of each unique TCRbeta CDR3 rearrangement, sequence reads were collapsed and filtered. For each sample, productive Simpson clonality was calculated by taking the square root of Simpson's diversity index across productive rearrangements. The immuneACCESS repertoire file appears here via TCRdb, limited to in-frame rearrangements. These files lack a portion of the clones; in checked studies, under half of the deficit traces to unresolved V genes, and the cause of the others is not known. V and J calls and clone size are given by that table; D and trimming were obtained from the DNA. The sample contains approximately 120,000 clones, about 80% of them found a single time. The ten largest clones capture roughly 12% of the sample.

The sample originates from a study of blood T cell repertoires in COVID-19 (TCRdb year 2020). At the level of the whole study: Samples covering the acute and convalescent phases of COVID-19 were provided by collaborators in the United States, Italy and Spain. The material from the prospective study consisted of cDNA or gDNA derived from T cells, B-cell-depleted T cells, or PBMCs. Subjects who had been exposed to COVID-19, were actively infected with it, or had recovered from it provided the deeply sampled blood TCRbeta repertoires that made up the dataset. The repertoires were released in a freely available public database intended as a resource for research on the immune response to SARS-CoV-2. Samples were obtained from the ongoing ImmuneRACE study (first 160 participants) and from some 1,300 subjects provided by 6 global collaborators. Nearly every sample came with metadata listing a de-identified subject ID, COVID-19 status, age in years and sex. Where available, HLA class I and class II types were taken from metadata supplied by the sample provider and were not determined by assay-based typing.

The collaborating institutions used their own protocols to collect whole blood in K2EDTA tubes. For TCRbeta analysis, collaborators shipped samples in one of three forms: frozen whole blood, isolated PBMCs, or DNA extracted from either of those sample types. The research as a whole found: Clinical and demographic metadata were provided uncurated, with the amount varying by source and participant.

The sequence was obtained from a man in his 60s with acute or convalescent COVID-19. Sequences were obtained from peripheral blood.

Here is the DNA: TGTGCCAGCTCACCAGGGAGGGCAGTTTACAATGAGCAGTTCTTC. It translates to CASSPGRAVYNEQFF. The rearrangement combines TRBV18 with TRBJ2-1, with 7 middle bases fitting TRBD2. The germline V gene yields KGHSH for CDR1 and LQKENI for CDR2. The CDR3 holds 15 amino acids from the cysteine to the phenylalanine. CDR3 DNA is the only sequence kept; it has 45 bases, read in frame from the first base. At the junction V is shortened by 2 bases and J by 4 bases; bases outside the gene matches: 5.